What follows are 20 T cell receptor beta chains derived from one specimen sequenced in a study of OX40 agonist ivuxolimab in advanced cancers. Method: immunoSEQ multiplex PCR; TCRdb's copy keeps in-frame clones and lacks some. The sample includes over 45,000 clones, about 85% of them seen just once. The sample consisted of CD4+ or CD8+ T cells sorted from blood, taken in a trial of the OX40 agonist ivuxolimab. These receptors were taken from an adult with an advanced solid tumor such as melanoma, head and neck, liver or kidney cancer.

Only one count was recorded for this clone. V and J are TRBV7-8 and TRBJ2-6, with D uncertain. The CDR3 consists of 16 residues. The V and J ends lost 4 bases and 0 bases respectively, with 10 bases between them. Germline-derived CDR1 and CDR2 are SGHVS and FQNEAQ. The CDR3 reads CASSSPQSSGANVLTF. CDR3 DNA sequence: TGTGCCAGCAGCTCACCACAGAGCTCTGGGGCCAACGTCCTGACTTTC.

The V and J genes are TRBV11-2 and TRBJ2-5; 9 nucleotides agree with TRBD1. There are 13 residues in the CDR3. V dropped 6 bases and J dropped 4; count of bases not matched to a gene: 3. CDR1 SGHAT and CDR2 FQNNGV come from the germline V gene. The CDR3 DNA sequence: TGTGCCAGCAGAACAGGGGGCGTAGAGACCCAGTACTTC. It codes for CASRTGGVETQYF.

The chain carries TRBV6-5 and TRBJ2-1; TRBD2 matches at 8 bases. CDR3 length: 14 amino acids. V trimming: 5 bases; J trimming: 7 bases; junction bases outside the gene matches: 7. Looked up from germline, CDR1 is MNHEY and CDR2 is SVGAGI. The CDR3 region has the DNA TGTGCCAGCAGTCGAGCGGGGGCCCCTAATGAGCAGTTCTTC. Its translation: CASSRAGAPNEQFF.

The V call is TRBV5-1, the J call TRBJ1-3; possible D gene TRBD1, 6 bases. Deletions cut 4 bases from V and 2 bases from J, with 10 bases between. The length of the CDR3 is 14 residues. The V gene's germline CDR1 is SGHRS and CDR2 YFSETQ. The CDR3 DNA is TGCGCCAGCAGCCCCGGGGGCCCTGGAAACACCATATATTTT. It is translated as CASSPGGPGNTIYF.

This chain uses TRBV5-4 with TRBJ1-1; D is ambiguous. CDR1 is SGHNT and CDR2 is YYREEE in the germline V gene (reference sequence). CDR3 length: 15 residues. The V and J ends lost 2 bases and 1 base respectively, with 12 bases between them. As DNA, the CDR3 is TGTGCCAGCAGCTTCGAACAGCCGCGGAACACTGAAGCTTTCTTT. Translated, it gives CASSFEQPRNTEAFF. Full variable domain (outside the CDR3, taken from reference TRBV5-4 and TRBJ1-1): ETGVTQSPTHLIKTRGQQVTLRCSSQSGHNTVSWYQQALGQGPQFIFQYYREEENGRGNFPPRFSGLQFPNYSSELNVNALELDDSALYLCASSFEQPRNTEAFFGQGTRLTVV.

In this sample, this clone turned up a few times. This sequence joins TRBV7-8 and TRBJ2-1; D might be TRBD2 (7 bases). Germline lookup yields CDR1 SGHVS and CDR2 FQNEAQ. Trimming took off 4 bases at V and 8 bases at J, with 15 bases between the two ends. CDR3 length: 14 residues. The CDR3 nucleotides are TGTGCCAGCAGCTATGGGGGGGGCCCCCATGAGCAGTTCTTC. Translated: CASSYGGGPHEQFF.

This chain links TRBV11-3 with TRBJ2-5; D gene uncertain. TRBJ2-7 matches the DNA end more closely, so the J call is doubtful. Per germline, CDR1 SGHNT and CDR2 YENEEA. This CDR3 region has 14 residues. CDR3: CASSKEVPVYEQYF. CDR3 DNA: TGTGCCAGCAGCAAAGAAGTTCCCGTCTACGAGCAGTACTTC.

This clone showed up just a few times. The V call is TRBV11-2, the J call TRBJ2-2; D is perhaps TRBD2 (5 bases). Per the germline V gene, CDR1 is SGHAT and CDR2 is FQNNGV. The V end lost 4 bases, the J end lost 7 bases, and 16 bases lay between the germline ends. The CDR3 consists of 15 residues. The CDR3 DNA sequence: TGTGCCAGCAGCTCGCTCCGCCGGGGAATCGGGGAGCTGTTTTTT. It translates to CASSSLRRGIGELFF.

The chain carries TRBV27 and TRBJ1-2, with D uncertain. The CDR3 has 14 amino acids. Germline CDR1 is MNHEY and CDR2 is SMNVEV (reference sequence). The V end lost 3 bases, the J end lost 4 bases, and 12 bases lay between the germline ends. This CDR3 is CASSFAGSSYGYTF. The CDR3 DNA follows: TGTGCCAGCAGTTTTGCGGGGTCGAGCTATGGCTACACCTTC.

This chain joins TRBV7-8 and TRBJ1-5, with 7 bases matching TRBD1. CDR1 is SGHVS, CDR2 FQNEAQ, per germline. The V and J ends lost 1 base and 10 bases, in that order; junction bases with no gene match: 7. The CDR3 covers 14 residues. CDR3 region: CASSLGTGFYPQHF. DNA for the CDR3: TGTGCCAGCAGCTTAGGGACAGGATTTTATCCCCAGCATTTT.

J is TRBJ2-4 and V is TRBV5-1, with D tentatively TRBD1 (5 bases). Trimming removed 4 bases from V and 6 bases from J, with 14 bases in between. The CDR3 has 14 residues. The germline V gene encodes CDR1 SGHRS and CDR2 YFSETQ. In DNA form, the CDR3 reads TGCGCCAGCAGCCCCACCGCGACAGCAAACATTCAGTACTTC. Protein sequence: CASSPTATANIQYF.

This chain uses TRBV5-5 with TRBJ1-1, with a possible D match to TRBD1 (5 bases). The germline gives CDR1 SGHKS, CDR2 YYEKEE (reference sequence). Trimming shortened V by 3 bases and J by 6 bases, and 9 bases separated the two germline ends. The CDR3 consists of 12 residues. The CDR3 nucleotides are TGTGCCAGCAGCTGGGGGTACGCTGAAGCTTTCTTT. Its translation: CASSWGYAEAFF.

A few counts support this clone. The chain is built from TRBV6-1 and TRBJ2-3; 8 bases line up with TRBD2. The V gene's germline CDR1 is MNHNS and CDR2 SASEGT. V dropped 6 bases and J dropped 4; count of bases not matched to a gene: 6. This CDR3 is 14 amino acids long. In nucleotides, the CDR3 is TGTGCCAGCAGCGCCGCGGGAGGCTCAGATACGCAGTATTTT. This gives the protein CASSAAGGSDTQYF.

V is TRBV5-1 and J is TRBJ2-7, with 10 bases fitting TRBD2. There are 17 residues in the CDR3. The V gene's germline CDR1 is SGHRS and CDR2 YFSETQ. J gave up 1 base and V 4 bases, and 11 bases lay outside the gene matches. The CDR3 DNA is TGCGCCAGCAGCCGTGGGACTAGCGCGAGGGGATCCTACGAGCAGTACTTC. Residues: CASSRGTSARGSYEQYF.

This clone was recorded only once. The CDR3 reads CASSLATDTQYF. CDR3 bases: TGCGCCAGCAGCTTGGCGACAGATACGCAGTATTTT. V gene TRBV5-1 combines with J gene TRBJ2-3; D remains ambiguous. The CDR3 length is 12 residues. V lost 0 bases and J 3 bases, leaving 2 bases between the germline ends. Germline V gene data show CDR1 as SGHRS and CDR2 as YFSETQ.

The chain couples TRBV19 to TRBJ1-3; D gene ambiguous. Germline CDR1 and CDR2: LNHDA and SQIVND (reference sequence). This CDR3 has 18 residues. The germline V and J ends were trimmed by 9 bases and 0 bases, with 24 bases remaining between them. The CDR3 sequence is CASQPNGPFLSSGNTIYF. CDR3 nucleotide sequence: TGTGCCAGCCAACCTAATGGGCCGTTTCTCAGCTCTGGAAACACCATATATTTT.

This chain joins TRBV28 and TRBJ1-2; possibly TRBD1 for D (6 bases). Per germline, CDR1 MDHEN and CDR2 SYDVKM. V lost 2 bases and J 6 bases, leaving 13 bases between the germline ends. The CDR3 consists of 14 residues. CDR3 DNA: TGTGCCAGCAGTTTAGACGGCAGGGGCCATGGCTACACCTTC. It specifies CASSLDGRGHGYTF.

The chain uses TRBV5-6 and TRBJ2-7; no reliable D call. The germline V and J ends were trimmed by 1 base and 3 bases, with 8 bases remaining between them. CDR3 length equals 13 residues. Germline CDR1 reads SGHDT; CDR2 reads YYEEEE. CDR3 nucleotides: TGTGCCAGCAGCTTGAGGCCCGGCTACGAGCAGTACTTC. It translates to CASSLRPGYEQYF.

At least ten counts were recorded for this clone. The V and J genes are TRBV9 and TRBJ1-1; D may be TRBD1 (6 bases). The germline V gene encodes CDR1 SGDLS and CDR2 YYNGEE. V shed 0 bases and J shed 0 bases, with 15 bases lying between them. The CDR3 has 17 amino acids. The DNA of the CDR3 is TGTGCCAGCAGCGTAGAGGGGGGGTTCCTCTTGAACACTGAAGCTTTCTTT. It specifies CASSVEGGFLLNTEAFF. Based on the CDR3 plus reference TRBV9 and TRBJ1-1, the full variable domain is DSGVTQTPKHLITATGQRVTLRCSPRSGDLSVYWYQQSLDQGLQFLIQYYNGEERAKGNILERFSAQQFPDLHSELNLSSLELGDSALYFCASSVEGGFLLNTEAFFGQGTRLTVV.

This chain connects TRBV4-3 to TRBJ1-4, with no clear D. CDR1 LGHNA and CDR2 YSLEER come from the germline V gene. This CDR3 is built from 12 residues. Deletions cut 1 base from V and 7 bases from J, with 4 bases between. CDR3 protein: CASSQVREKLFF. The CDR3 coding sequence is TGCGCCAGCAGCCAAGTCCGTGAAAAACTGTTTTTT.